Given below is one TCR beta chain in context. V dropped 7 bases and J dropped 8; count of bases not matched to a gene: 6. Per the germline V gene, CDR1 is MNHNS and CDR2 is SASEGT. The CDR3 extends over 13 amino acids. The sample originates from a study of cytomegalovirus exposure and HLA in healthy donors. Primers: 60 Vbeta forward and 13 Jbeta reverse. Measured with immunoSEQ multiplex PCR; TCRdb has only the in-frame clones, and not every one. The table records about 110,000 clones, roughly 75% of them present only once. This sequence was found in a man aged 40-50 years in good health and CMV-seronegative. The sample was PBMCs. This chain links TRBV6-1 with TRBJ1-2, with TRBD1 matching 11 bases. The CDR3 region is CASNWDRGSGYTF. The DNA of the CDR3 is TGTGCCAGCAACTGGGACAGGGGGTCCGGCTACACCTTC.